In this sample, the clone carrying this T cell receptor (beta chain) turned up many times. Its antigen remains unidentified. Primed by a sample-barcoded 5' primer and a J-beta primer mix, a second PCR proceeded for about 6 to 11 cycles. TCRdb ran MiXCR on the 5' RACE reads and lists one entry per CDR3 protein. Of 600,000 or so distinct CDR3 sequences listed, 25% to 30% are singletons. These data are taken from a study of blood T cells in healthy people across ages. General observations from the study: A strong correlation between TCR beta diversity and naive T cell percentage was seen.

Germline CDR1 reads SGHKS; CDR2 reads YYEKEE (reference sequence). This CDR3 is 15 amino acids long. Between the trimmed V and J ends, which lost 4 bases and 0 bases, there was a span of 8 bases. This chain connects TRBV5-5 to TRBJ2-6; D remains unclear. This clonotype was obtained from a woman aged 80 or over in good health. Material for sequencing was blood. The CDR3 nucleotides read TGTGCCAGCAGCCACCGGAGCTCTGGGGCCAACGTCCTGACTTTC. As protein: CASSHRSSGANVLTF.